Presented here are 2 T cell receptor beta chains from one specimen sequenced in a study of blood T cell repertoires in COVID-19. The repertoire was sequenced with immunoSEQ multiplex PCR; TCRdb's copy has only in-frame clones and lacks some. The profile shows about 430,000 clones, 85% to 90% of them singletons. Sequencing used peripheral blood. The source is a man aged 18 to 30 with COVID-19, enrolled during active disease.

J is TRBJ2-1 and V is TRBV30; possibly TRBD1 for D (6 bases). The CDR3 runs 16 residues. V was pared by 0 bases and J by 4 bases, with 16 bases between. The germline CDR1 and CDR2 sequences are GTSNPN and SVGIG (reference sequence). The CDR3 reads CAWSVPPGTHYNEQFF. The CDR3 region has the DNA TGTGCCTGGAGTGTACCGCCCGGGACACATTACAATGAGCAGTTCTTC.

The rearrangement uses TRBV19 and TRBJ2-2; D is unclear. Germline lookup yields CDR1 LNHDA and CDR2 SQIVND (reference sequence). Trimming stripped 5 bases from V and 3 bases from J, with 16 bases between. The CDR3 spans 16 residues. The chain's CDR3 is CASSSILTPDTGELFF. In nucleotides, the CDR3 is TGTGCCAGTAGTTCAATCCTAACCCCTGACACCGGGGAGCTGTTTTTT.